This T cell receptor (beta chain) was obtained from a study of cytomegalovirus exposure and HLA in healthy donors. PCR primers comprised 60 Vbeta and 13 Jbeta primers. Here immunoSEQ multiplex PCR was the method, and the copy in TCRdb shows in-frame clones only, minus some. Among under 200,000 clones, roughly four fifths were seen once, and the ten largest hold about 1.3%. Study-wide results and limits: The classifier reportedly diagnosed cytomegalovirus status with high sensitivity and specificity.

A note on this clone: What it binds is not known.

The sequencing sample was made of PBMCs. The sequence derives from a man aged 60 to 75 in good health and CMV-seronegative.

The CDR3 DNA is TGCGCCAGCGCTCGAGGACAGGGGCAAGAGACCCAGTACTTC. Its protein is CASARGQGQETQYF. The J gene is TRBJ2-5, the V gene TRBV10-2, with 9 nucleotides matching TRBD1. CDR3 length: 14 residues. The ends lost 8 bases at V and 2 bases at J; junction bases unmatched: 6. CDR1 and CDR2 from the germline V gene are WSHSY and SAAADI.